The present T cell receptor beta chain was sequenced within a study of cytomegalovirus exposure and HLA in healthy donors (dated by TCRdb to 2015 to 2018). In terms of the full investigation: An earlier analysis of 587 of the donors reported over 250 Gb of sequence data and roughly 120 million unique TCR beta sequences obtained from around 190 million T cells. About five DR-DQ haplotypes were handled as single units for association and clustering because linkage in the cohort was strong. The number of donors typed differed by locus, with roughly 620-640 for A, B, C, DRB1 and DQB1, roughly 520 for DQA1, some 570 for DPA1, and around 430 for DPB1. The T cell repertoires of 700 or so subjects were profiled by immunosequencing and related to cytomegalovirus serostatus. The genetic ancestry cluster associated with self-reported Caucasian donors included 70% to 85% of the roughly 400 genotyped donors. In a later genetic analysis, genome-wide SNP genotypes for about three fifths of the 666 donors were used, and that subset was treated as a discovery cohort. Besides the first cohort of 666 subjects, a separate validation cohort made up of roughly 130 different subjects was used. To decide whether each TCR beta V gene segment behaved as functional or pseudogenic, an earlier analysis of 587 of the donors relied on high-throughput TCR beta sequencing. In the later analysis, no new phenotypic data were used to find candidate immune exposures; instead, reliance was placed on TCR beta sequences and their occurrence across donors. The study was designed to test whether signatures of past pathogen exposure could be identified by cataloging public T cell receptors. Donor age, sex, ethnicity and CMV serostatus were compiled alongside the repertoire data. On average, over 200,000 unique TCR beta nucleotide sequences were sequenced per donor among about 400 genotyped donors of the cohort, with around 19% of those sequences being non-productive. About 300 gigabases of sequencing data and approximately 85 million unique TCR sequences were included in an early release covering 500 to 750 HLA-typed donors. Class I and class II HLA loci were covered by the typing at four-digit resolution. High-throughput TCR immunosequencing, statistical association of individual TCRs with disease status, and machine learning were combined to predict cytomegalovirus infection status. In a later analysis, previously published TCR beta repertoires from fewer than 750 donors were re-analyzed and high-resolution HLA genotyping was added so that TCR occurrence patterns could be studied. All discovery cohort repertoires had been generated using a single sequencing platform.

Library creation used the immunoSEQ multiplex PCR assay. The multiplex PCR relied on a mix of 60 forward primers for TCR Vbeta segments and 13 reverse primers for TCR Jbeta segments. A multiplex PCR assay on genomic DNA amplified the CDR3 region of rearranged TCR beta genes. The Illumina HiSeq System was used to sequence the amplified TCR beta libraries as 87-base-pair reads. In the authors' own workflow: A later analysis tallied 80 million to 95 million unique TCR beta chains across the approximately 670 repertoires, and 10 million to 11 million of those chains were shared by two or more donors. To remove PCR and sequencing errors, raw reads were error-corrected and collapsed into unique sequences using a nearest-neighbor algorithm that merged closely related sequences. To assign V, D and J gene segments, CDR3 sequences were aligned to IMGT reference sequences. For a sequence to be retained, a match of at least six nucleotides to both a V gene segment and a J gene segment was required. Rearrangements were called productive when the CDR3 lacked stop codons and stayed in frame with V and J; all others were non-productive. CDR3 was defined according to IMGT convention as the region running from the second conserved V-encoded cysteine to the conserved J-encoded phenylalanine. In an earlier analysis of around 600 of the donors, sequences lacking an unambiguous match to a single V gene segment were excluded. In an earlier analysis of some 590 of the donors, a V segment was called functional when productive rearrangements were above 56.7%, and segregating when the standard deviation between donors exceeded 5%. A statistical classification framework was built to diagnose cytomegalovirus status from the catalog of TCR beta chain sequences. In a later analysis, V and J genes were assigned by comparing TCR nucleotide sequences against IMGT/GENE-DB human TR gene sequences. The TCRdist pipeline was used in a later analysis to assign CDR3 sequences and most-parsimonious VDJ recombination scenarios. In a later analysis, every TCR beta chain was defined by the combination of its CDR3 amino acid sequence and its V-gene family, and reads without a unique V-gene family were dropped. In a later analysis, approximately 590 highly shared, low-generation-probability nucleotide sequences were removed to address suspected cross-contamination and a sequencing artifact. In a later analysis, a clonal expansion index for each public chain was calculated from normalized within-repertoire ranks of inferred template counts. A later analysis computed generation probabilities with a VDJ recombination model fitted to out-of-frame rearrangements, and checked the results against IGoR. In a later analysis, hypergeometric tests were used to score TCR-TCR, TCR-HLA and TCR-CMV co-occurrence, with a repertoire-size bias correction applied to TCR pairs. False discovery rates were estimated in a later analysis by permuting HLA or CMV assignments 20 times. In a later analysis, co-occurring TCRs were grouped using DBSCAN, and TCRdist sequence similarity was added for clustering within HLA-allele-positive subsets. For co-occurrence clustering, repertoires with fewer than 30,000 or more than 120,000 public chains were excluded, along with five repertoires with anomalous nucleotide sharing. TCRdb limited this immuneACCESS table to in-frame rearrangements with V and J called. A share of clones is missing; checked studies link under half to unresolved V genes, and the rest is unexplained. V, J and clone size are those of that table, while D and trimming were read from the DNA. In all, the sample holds 150,000 or so clones, and about 85% of those were seen once. The biggest ten clones account for 1.3% of the sample.

Beyond this particular receptor, the publication reports: In a later analysis, several top co-occurrence clusters were reported to appear linked to parvovirus B19, influenza, CMV and Epstein-Barr virus. The study gave a list of roughly 150 TCR beta chains associated with cytomegalovirus. This cohort had only TCR beta chains sequenced, and the lack of alpha or paired-chain data limited which features could be detected. Most TCR sequences were seen in very few donors, while some public TCRs were found in many individuals. CMV serostatus was the only immune exposure information available for the cohort. Specific HLA alleles were associated with some 15,000 TCR beta sequences at a false discovery rate of 0.05 in a later analysis. Compared with the roughly 670-donor mean, donors in an Asian-associated ancestry cluster had fewer N-insertions in productive TCRs, according to a later genetic analysis. A few of the identified cytomegalovirus-associated TCR beta chains were confirmed in vitro to be specific for cytomegalovirus antigens. Broadly in line with IMGT annotations, most TCR beta V segments showed up in productive rearrangements about 87% or about 30% of the time in an earlier analysis of around 600 of the donors. Linkage disequilibrium might explain the correlated functional status among segregating V segments, but an unknown experimental factor could not be excluded. The presence/absence analyses assumed that sequencing depth was roughly uniform across donors, and that assumption may not be true. In a later analysis, HLA-associated TCR beta chains were found to be more clonally expanded and to have lower generation probabilities than equally common non-associated chains. It was suggested by the authors that the approach could potentially be generalized to other disease states and immunological phenotypes. A further reported finding was that TCR beta sequences accurately predicted the HLA-A and HLA-B alleles for most subjects in the first cohort. In a later analysis, the rate of TCR association differed among HLA loci, with DRB1 alleles having the most associated TCRs and HLA-C alleles having the fewest. Strong co-occurrence of HLA alleles, especially DR and DQ, made assigning TCR associations to individual alleles difficult. A cluster of highly shared sequence variants was judged likely to represent a technical artifact of the sequencing pipeline. Because some donors lacked HLA typing at each locus, the association tests relied only on the typed subset. According to a later analysis, most CMV-associated TCR beta chains appeared to be HLA-restricted, and the HLA associations seemed to be driven largely by CMV exposure. Because counts were too low, approximately 18 rarely observed V segments, including chromosome 9 orphons, were excluded from the earlier analysis of roughly 580 of the donors. An association between a missense DCLRE1C variant and V-gene and J-gene trimming of TCR beta chains was found in a later genetic analysis and replicated in an independent cohort. Some IMGT-functional V segments, including TRBV6-2 and TRBV6-3, could not be distinguished by the 87-base-pair reads and were therefore excluded. The classifier was reported to diagnose cytomegalovirus status with high specificity and sensitivity in both the original cohort and the validation cohort.

With regard to this clone: The specificity of this receptor is unknown. Base qualities are not recorded, but no much larger clone differs from it by a single base.

Measured from the cysteine to the phenylalanine, the CDR3 is 16 residues long. Left in the record is the CDR3 DNA by itself, 48 bases read in frame from the first base. Taken from the germline V gene, the CDR1 and CDR2 loops are KGHSH and LQKENI. Trimming accounts for 5 bases at V and 3 bases at J, while the number of junction bases matched to no gene is 8. The cohort comprised some 730 healthy bone marrow donors. Cohort members were all nominally healthy when sampled, although unrecorded immune exposures were likely present. The donor was CMV seropositive and was included in the group of 250 to 300 seropositive cohort members. A peripheral blood sample was provided by each donor, and peripheral blood mononuclear cells were used for TCR beta sequencing. The Qiagen DNeasy Blood Extraction Kit was used to extract genomic DNA from the blood cell samples.

The TCR comes from a man aged 45-65 years in good health and CMV-seropositive. The material sequenced was PBMCs. Recombination linked TRBV18 to TRBJ2-5; the central 11 bases match TRBD2. The CDR3 has the sequence CASSALAGGPEETQYF. The bases are TGTGCCAGCTCAGCATTAGCGGGGGGGCCCGAAGAGACCCAGTACTTC.